A single sample is the source of the 15 T cell receptor beta chains below, sequenced in a study of shared clonotypes between healthy human individuals. Using immunoSEQ multiplex PCR, the repertoire was profiled, and TCRdb retains in-frame clones only, with some absent. The data show about 2.4 million clones, around 94% seen once. Sequenced sample: naive CD4+ T cells sorted from blood. Subset in this sample: CD45RA+ positively selected. Source of these receptors: a man aged 18 to 29 in good health.

The chain has TRBV5-1 and TRBJ2-3; 8 bases are a match to TRBD1. Per germline, CDR1 SGHRS and CDR2 YFSETQ. The trim removed 1 base at V and 5 bases at J, leaving 3 bases unmatched. The CDR3 covers 14 residues. CDR3 loop: CASSLTGGGDTQYF. CDR3 DNA sequence: TGCGCCAGCAGCTTGACAGGGGGTGGAGATACGCAGTATTTT. Variable domain in full (rest from reference TRBV5-1 and TRBJ2-3): KAGVTQTPRYLIKTRGQQVTLSCSPISGHRSVSWYQQTPGQGLQFLFEYFSETQRNKGNFPGRFSGRQFSNSRSEMNVSTLELGDSALYLCASSLTGGGDTQYFGPGTRLTVL.

A few counts support this clone. This chain links TRBV5-1 with TRBJ2-2, with 7 bases matching TRBD2. J lost 2 bases, V lost 6 bases, and 1 base had no gene match. The CDR3 loop spans 13 amino acids. Germline V CDR1 and CDR2: SGHRS, YFSETQ. In DNA, the CDR3 is TGCGCCAGCAAGCGGGATAACACCGGGGAGCTGTTTTTT. Encoded protein: CASKRDNTGELFF.

The rearrangement links TRBV4-1 to TRBJ2-3, with no clear D. There are 14 residues in the CDR3. Per germline, CDR1 MGHRA and CDR2 YSYEKL. Between the trimmed V and J ends, which lost 4 bases and 2 bases, there was a span of 10 bases. The CDR3 nucleotides are TGCGCCAGCAGCCTATCAGGAACCACAGATACGCAGTATTTT. Encoded protein: CASSLSGTTDTQYF.

For the CDR3, the DNA is TGTGCCAGCAGTGAAGGAGACAGGGCGTCGGAAGCTTTCTTT. It codes for CASSEGDRASEAFF. The chain joins TRBV6-1 to TRBJ1-1; 7 positions agree with TRBD1. Germline CDR1 is MNHNS and CDR2 is SASEGT. The CDR3 is 14 amino acids. V shed 1 base and J 8 bases; nucleotides not matched to a gene: 7.

This rearrangement joins TRBV11-3 to TRBJ2-1, with 7 bases lining up with TRBD1. Losses at the gene ends were 4 bases for V and 0 bases for J; bases not matched to a gene: 6. The germline V gene encodes CDR1 SGHNT and CDR2 YENEEA. The CDR3 is made up of 16 amino acids. CDR3 nucleotides: TGTGCCAGCAGCTCTGGGACAGCTTCCTCCTACAATGAGCAGTTCTTC. The encoded protein is CASSSGTASSYNEQFF.

V gene TRBV6-5 combines with J gene TRBJ2-2; D unclear. In germline, CDR1 is MNHEY, CDR2 SVGAGI. Trimming left V 0 bases short and J 4 bases short, with 9 bases between. The CDR3 spans 15 residues. The CDR3 bases are TGTGCCAGCAGTTACTCGGTCCGGCTCACCGGGGAGCTGTTTTTT. It specifies CASSYSVRLTGELFF.

This chain's CDR3 is CASSLEGAAGEAFF. The CDR3 DNA reads TGTGCCAGCAGCTTGGAGGGGGCAGCAGGTGAAGCTTTCTTT. The chain employs TRBV7-2 and TRBJ1-1; 7 nucleotides align to TRBD1. V shed 3 bases, J shed 7 bases, and the junction held 8 bases outside the gene matches. The CDR3 has 14 amino acids. Germline values: CDR1 SGHTA, CDR2 FQGNSA.

J is TRBJ2-1 and V is TRBV7-2; 13 positions match TRBD2. The germline gives CDR1 SGHTA, CDR2 FQGNSA. V gave up 4 bases and J gave up 5 bases; unmatched junction bases: 8. The CDR3 contains 17 residues. This CDR3 reads CASSSQGGTSGNNEQFF. The CDR3 nucleotides are TGTGCCAGCAGCTCCCAGGGCGGGACTAGCGGGAACAATGAGCAGTTCTTC.

The V call is TRBV5-1, the J call TRBJ2-3; 7 positions match TRBD2. The CDR3 is 14 residues long. The germline V gene has CDR1 SGHRS and CDR2 YFSETQ. V shed 1 base and J 8 bases; nucleotides not matched to a gene: 7. The CDR3 region has the DNA TGCGCCAGCAGCTTGAGGCTAGCGGAGGGTACGCAGTATTTT. This gives the protein CASSLRLAEGTQYF. Full variable domain (missing parts from reference TRBV5-1 and TRBJ2-3): KAGVTQTPRYLIKTRGQQVTLSCSPISGHRSVSWYQQTPGQGLQFLFEYFSETQRNKGNFPGRFSGRQFSNSRSEMNVSTLELGDSALYLCASSLRLAEGTQYFGPGTRLTVL.

V gene TRBV27 combines with J gene TRBJ2-7, with 7 bases that match TRBD1. The J segment lost 0 bases and the V segment lost 5 bases, leaving 4 bases of the junction unmatched. This CDR3 region has 14 residues. The germline gives CDR1 MNHEY, CDR2 SMNVEV (reference sequence). The CDR3 DNA reads TGTGCCAGCAGTCGGGCAGGGGGCTCCTACGAGCAGTACTTC. Translation: CASSRAGGSYEQYF.

The chain uses TRBV6-1 and TRBJ2-6; tentatively, D is TRBD1 (6 bases). Trimming took off 4 bases at V and 0 bases at J, with 13 bases between the two ends. The germline V gene encodes CDR1 MNHNS and CDR2 SASEGT. The CDR3 runs to 17 residues. DNA for the CDR3: TGTGCCAGCAGTGGGGCAGGGGTTGGCTCTGGGGCCAACGTCCTGACTTTC. Residues: CASSGAGVGSGANVLTF.

This sequence joins TRBV7-2 and TRBJ2-7; 9 nucleotides agree with TRBD1. Losses at the gene ends were 4 bases for V and 4 bases for J; bases not matched to a gene: 8. This CDR3 spans 15 amino acids. Germline assignment: CDR1 SGHTA and CDR2 FQGNSA. The CDR3 DNA reads TGTGCCAGCAGCTCCAGGACAGGGGAGGGATACGAGCAGTACTTC. Amino acids: CASSSRTGEGYEQYF.

The J gene is TRBJ2-7, the V gene TRBV28; perhaps TRBD2 as D (6 bases). The V and J ends lost 3 bases and 7 bases respectively, with 16 bases between them. Per germline, CDR1 MDHEN and CDR2 SYDVKM. CDR3 length equals 14 residues. CDR3 amino acids: CASSFAGRSGEQYF. CDR3 nucleotides: TGTGCCAGCAGTTTCGCGGGGAGATCGGGAGAGCAGTACTTC.

This chain joins TRBV7-2 and TRBJ2-1; 12 bases line up with TRBD2. This CDR3 has 16 residues. V shed 5 bases, J shed 2 bases, and the junction held 4 bases outside the gene matches. Germline CDR1 is SGHTA and CDR2 is FQGNSA. CDR3 DNA sequence: TGTGCCAGCAGCCCTGGACTAGCGGGGACCTACAATGAGCAGTTCTTC. It translates to CASSPGLAGTYNEQFF.

As regards this clone: The junction does not match germline at one end; this may be a read error. This chain uses TRBV4-1 with TRBJ2-7; no clear D gene. The germline gives CDR1 MGHRA, CDR2 YSYEKL. This CDR3 spans 14 amino acids. CDR3 protein: CASGQEIGRYEQYF. In nucleotides, the CDR3 is TGCGCCAGCGGCCAAGAAATAGGCCGCTACGAGCAGTACTTC.